This T cell receptor beta chain derives from a study of shared clonotypes between healthy human individuals. The protocol was immunoSEQ multiplex PCR, while the TCRdb copy is restricted to in-frame clones and leaves out a portion. The sample yields approximately 1,500,000 clones, roughly 95% seen once. CDR1 and CDR2 from the germline V gene are KGHSH and LQKENI. This CDR3 is 16 amino acids long. With 1 base clipped from V and 3 bases from J, the junction kept 6 bases outside the gene matches. This chain uses TRBV18 with TRBJ2-3; 8 positions agree with TRBD1. The sample was naive CD4+ T cells sorted from blood. The subset denotes: CD45RA+ positively selected. The source is a young man in good health. This chain's CDR3 is CASSPLRGQVTDTQYF. CDR3 DNA sequence: TGTGCCAGCTCACCACTCAGGGGGCAGGTTACAGATACGCAGTATTTT.